Listed below are T cell receptor beta chains from one sample, sequenced in a study of OX40 agonist ivuxolimab in advanced cancers. Produced via immunoSEQ multiplex PCR; TCRdb's table is partial and in-frame only. Of 70,000 to 80,000 clones listed, approximately 86% are singletons. Material: CD4+ or CD8+ T cells sorted from blood, obtained in a trial of the OX40 agonist ivuxolimab. The receptor set was obtained from an adult with an advanced solid tumor such as melanoma, head and neck, liver or kidney cancer. The CDR3 runs from the conserved cysteine through the conserved F or W. The D gene is left open where the match is weak.

v_call,d_call,j_call,cdr3_aa,cdr3_nt
TRBV5-1,TRBD2,TRBJ2-1,CASSLVPAGLYNEQFF,TGCGCCAGCAGCTTGGTCCCAGCGGGGTTATACAATGAGCAGTTCTTC
TRBV7-6,-,TRBJ1-3,CASSLGQQGTGNTIYF,TGTGCCAGCAGCTTAGGACAACAGGGAACTGGAAACACCATATATTTT
TRBV10-3,TRBD1,TRBJ2-7,CAISDPGQASYEQYF,TGTGCCATCAGTGATCCGGGACAGGCCTCCTACGAGCAGTACTTC
TRBV18,TRBD2,TRBJ2-5,CASSPAGGGFQETQYF,TGTGCCAGCTCGCCGGCGGGCGGGGGATTCCAAGAGACCCAGTACTTC
TRBV28,TRBD1,TRBJ2-2,CASRQGSIAGELFF,TGTGCCAGCAGACAGGGGTCGATCGCCGGGGAGCTGTTTTTT
TRBV15,-,TRBJ2-7,CATSRGESYEQYF,TGTGCCACCAGCAGAGGGGAGAGCTACGAGCAGTACTTC
TRBV30,-,TRBJ1-4,CAFTDSRSEKLFF,TGTGCCTTTACGGACAGTCGGAGTGAAAAACTGTTTTTT
TRBV6-5,-,TRBJ1-6,CASSYFDPNSPLHF,TGTGCCAGCAGTTACTTTGACCCGAATTCACCCCTCCACTTT
TRBV7-2,-,TRBJ2-6,CASSSAGAGANVLTF,TGTGCCAGCAGTTCAGCGGGCGCTGGGGCCAACGTCCTGACTTTC
TRBV30,-,TRBJ1-5,CAWSVGKDSRGWSNQPQHF,TGTGCCTGGAGTGTTGGTAAGGACTCCCGGGGTTGGAGCAATCAGCCCCAGCATTTT